Sequencing of this TCR beta chain was carried out in a study of identical twins. Using its own MiXCR run on the 5' RACE reads, TCRdb lists one record per CDR3 protein. The sample yields under 350,000 distinct CDR3 sequences, roughly 9.7% seen once. V gave up 6 bases and J gave up 4 bases; unmatched junction bases: 7. This CDR3 comprises 14 residues. These data also featured in a second study, about yellow fever vaccine responses in identical twins.

The sequenced material came from CD8+ T cells sorted from blood. The chain links TRBV12-3 or TRBV12-4 to TRBJ1-2; the match to TRBD1 covers 8 bases. This TCR derives from a woman aged 18-29 years in good health. The CDR3 loop is CASSRGQGGYGYTF. In nucleotides, the CDR3 is TGTGCCAGCAGCCGCGGACAGGGAGGCTATGGCTACACCTTC.